In this sample, the clone carrying this TCR beta chain turned up many times. Its matching antigen is unknown. From the RT-PCR reads, TCRdb called clonotypes with MiXCR, one entry per CDR3 protein. Among hundreds of thousands of distinct CDR3 sequences listed, about 12% were seen once. The data derive from a study of response to subunit inactivated influenza vaccine. General study points: New T cells are recruited in small numbers by each seasonal influenza vaccination, according to the authors' suggestion.

V was cut by 3 bases and J by 8 bases, with 10 bases left in between. This CDR3 spans 13 amino acids. The origin of this receptor is a man between 50 and 59 years old who received an inactivated influenza vaccine. The V gene is TRBV12-3 or TRBV12-4, the J gene TRBJ2-2; D might be TRBD2 (6 bases). Sequencing was performed on PBMCs from blood, taken on the day of vaccination. CDR3 sequence (DNA): TGTGCCAGCAGTTTCCGGGCGGGAGGGGAGCTGTTTTTT. Protein sequence: CASSFRAGGELFF.